These 28 T cell receptor beta chains originate from one sample sequenced in a study of identical twins. Using its own MiXCR run on the 5' RACE reads, TCRdb lists one record per CDR3 protein. This table has some 500,000 distinct CDR3 sequences, 12% to 15% appearing once. This sample also appeared in a second study, on yellow fever vaccine responses in identical twins.

Sequencing was done on a sample of CD4+ T cells sorted from blood. These receptors were collected from a woman aged 18 to 35 in good health.

This clonotype was seen a handful of times. The V and J genes are TRBV20-1 and TRBJ2-1, with D possibly matching TRBD1 (5 bases). Germline V gene sequence: CDR1 DFQATT, CDR2 SNEGSKA (reference sequence). Trimming stripped 4 bases from V and 8 bases from J, with 21 bases between. The CDR3 has 15 residues. CDR3 amino acids: CSANYWRSQGDEQFF. For the CDR3, the DNA is TGCAGTGCTAACTATTGGCGGTCACAAGGGGATGAGCAGTTCTTC.

The genes are TRBV10-3 and TRBJ2-3; 8 bases line up with TRBD2. This CDR3 has 12 amino acids. Germline CDR1 reads ENHRY; CDR2 reads SYGVKD. With 8 bases clipped from V and 6 bases from J, the junction kept 4 bases outside the gene matches. The CDR3 sequence is CAIQGLGDTQYF. The CDR3 region has the DNA TGTGCCATCCAGGGACTAGGGGATACGCAGTATTTT.

This chain joins TRBV5-1 and TRBJ2-3, with 10 bases lining up with TRBD1. Trimming cost V 5 bases and J 3 bases; bases outside gene matches: 6. This CDR3 has 15 amino acids. Germline CDR1 reads SGHRS; CDR2 reads YFSETQ. The chain's CDR3 is CASRPGQGITDTQYF. The CDR3 nucleotides read TGCGCCAGCAGACCGGGACAGGGGATAACAGATACGCAGTATTTT.

The chain couples TRBV7-2 to TRBJ2-3, with D possibly being TRBD2 (6 bases). Per germline, CDR1 SGHTA and CDR2 FQGNSA. The CDR3 has 13 amino acids. Between the trimmed V and J ends, which lost 5 bases and 5 bases, there was a span of 11 bases. CDR3 DNA: TGTGCCAGCAGCCCCGCGCGGGGAGATACGCAGTATTTT. This translates into CASSPARGDTQYF.

This chain links TRBV25-1 with TRBJ2-5, with 8 bases matching TRBD1. The CDR3 has 16 residues. Germline-derived CDR1 and CDR2 are MGHDK and SYGVNS. Losses at the gene ends were 1 base for V and 5 bases for J; bases not matched to a gene: 9. The CDR3 here is CASSEFGQGFGETQYF. The CDR3 DNA reads TGTGCCAGCAGTGAATTCGGACAGGGTTTTGGGGAGACCCAGTACTTC.

This clonotype was observed a few times. The chain links TRBV7-9 to TRBJ2-1, with a possible D match to TRBD2 (5 bases). CDR1 SEHNR and CDR2 FQNEAQ come from the germline V gene (reference sequence). The CDR3 has 16 residues. V was trimmed by 1 base and J by 0 bases, leaving 10 bases between them. CDR3 region: CASSLGAGRSYNEQFF. The CDR3 nucleotides read TGTGCCAGCAGCTTAGGGGCGGGCCGCTCCTACAATGAGCAGTTCTTC. Full variable domain (outside the CDR3, taken from reference TRBV7-9 and TRBJ2-1): DTGVSQNPRHKITKRGQNVTFRCDPISEHNRLYWYRQTLGQGPEFLTYFQNEAQLEKSRLLSDRFSAERPKGSFSTLEIQRTEQGDSAMYLCASSLGAGRSYNEQFFGPGTRLTVL.

The chain combines TRBV5-5 with TRBJ2-1; perhaps D is TRBD1 or TRBD2 (5 bases each). This CDR3 is 16 amino acids long. Germline assignment: CDR1 SGHKS and CDR2 YYEKEE (reference sequence). Trimming removed 0 bases from V and 1 base from J, with 11 bases in between. CDR3 sequence reads: CASSLAPGRSYNEQFF. Written as DNA, the CDR3 is TGTGCCAGCAGCTTGGCTCCAGGGAGATCCTACAATGAGCAGTTCTTC.

This clonotype was observed many times. The chain joins TRBV12-3 or TRBV12-4 to TRBJ2-5; perhaps TRBD1 as D (6 bases). The CDR3 consists of 14 residues. V lost 1 base, J lost 2 bases, and 8 bases lay in between. The CDR3 sequence is CASSLDRVQETQYF. The CDR3 DNA reads TGTGCCAGCAGTTTAGACAGGGTTCAAGAGACCCAGTACTTC.

The chain employs TRBV15 and TRBJ2-2; D gene uncertain. Trimming left V 1 base short and J 5 bases short, with 2 bases between. The V gene's germline CDR1 is LNHNV and CDR2 YYDKDF (reference sequence). The CDR3 length is 12 residues. This CDR3 reads CATSRATGELFF. CDR3 sequence (DNA): TGTGCCACCAGCAGAGCTACCGGGGAGCTGTTTTTT.

This clonotype has at least ten counts. The chain recombines TRBV12-3 or TRBV12-4 with TRBJ2-4; D possibly corresponds to TRBD2 (5 bases). V gave up 3 bases and J gave up 0 bases, with 15 bases separating them. The CDR3 has 17 amino acids. The chain's CDR3 is CASSFFEGSLAKNIQYF. For the CDR3, the DNA is TGTGCCAGCAGTTTTTTCGAGGGAAGCTTAGCCAAAAACATTCAGTACTTC.

This clonotype was seen ten or more times. This sequence joins TRBV12-3 or TRBV12-4 and TRBJ2-3; D is undetermined. There are 13 residues in the CDR3. The V and J ends lost 5 bases and 1 base respectively, with 7 bases between them. The CDR3 sequence: CASSPVGTDTQYF. The DNA of the CDR3 is TGTGCCAGCAGTCCCGTCGGCACAGATACGCAGTATTTT.

This clonotype was recorded a few times. The V gene is TRBV7-9, the J gene TRBJ2-7, with D hard to call. The CDR3 spans 14 residues. With 6 bases removed from V and 1 base from J, the gap between germline ends came to 13 bases. Per the germline V gene, CDR1 is SEHNR and CDR2 is FQNEAQ (reference sequence). The CDR3 DNA reads TGTGCCAGCAGATCAGTTGCCGGTTCCTACGAGCAGTACTTC. It translates to CASRSVAGSYEQYF.

This chain uses TRBV20-1 with TRBJ2-1; 10 bases are shared with TRBD1. V was clipped by 2 bases and J by 8 bases; unmatched bases: 3. Germline-derived CDR1 and CDR2 are DFQATT and SNEGSKA (reference sequence). The CDR3 extends over 13 amino acids. The chain's CDR3 is CSARKDRGDEQFF. The CDR3 DNA is TGCAGTGCTAGAAAGGACAGGGGGGATGAGCAGTTCTTC.

This rearrangement joins TRBV25-1 to TRBJ1-6; no reliable D call. Germline-derived CDR1 and CDR2 are MGHDK and SYGVNS. Trimming removed 0 bases at V and 9 bases at J, with 12 bases between. There are 15 residues in the CDR3. CDR3 DNA sequence: TGTGCCAGCAGTGAATATGACTCCCTGGGTTCACCCCTCCACTTT. Encoded protein: CASSEYDSLGSPLHF.

In this sample, this clonotype turned up a few times. The rearrangement joins TRBV27 to TRBJ2-1, with D perhaps matching TRBD1 (6 bases). V lost 3 bases and J 2 bases, leaving 8 bases between the germline ends. Germline assignment: CDR1 MNHEY and CDR2 SMNVEV (reference sequence). CDR3 length: 14 amino acids. CDR3 residues: CASSFRDTYNEQFF. The CDR3 DNA reads as TGTGCCAGCAGTTTCAGGGACACCTACAATGAGCAGTTCTTC.

V and J are TRBV5-4 and TRBJ1-1; D is unresolved. CDR1 and CDR2 from the germline V gene are SGHNT and YYREEE (reference sequence). This CDR3 is 14 amino acids long. Trimming pared 0 bases from V and 1 base from J, leaving 7 bases between. The CDR3 DNA is TGTGCCAGCAGCTTGGGGGTAGCGAACACTGAAGCTTTCTTT. Protein: CASSLGVANTEAFF.

This clonotype has more than one count but fewer than ten. The chain has TRBV29-1 and TRBJ2-7; 7 bases are shared with TRBD2. Germline V gene lookup returns CDR1 SQVTM and CDR2 ANQGSEA. The CDR3 sequence is 13 residues long. With V trimmed by 6 bases and J by 2 bases, 7 bases remained unmatched. The CDR3 is CSVRGGRAYEQYF. The CDR3 nucleotides read TGCAGCGTGAGGGGTGGGAGGGCCTACGAGCAGTACTTC.

Ten or more counts support this clonotype. CDR3 DNA sequence: TGTGCCAGCAGAAATGGGGGACTACCCTACAATGAGCAGTTCTTC. This encodes CASRNGGLPYNEQFF. This chain joins TRBV7-2 and TRBJ2-1; 7 nucleotides line up with TRBD2. The CDR3 is 15 residues long. The V and J ends lost 6 bases and 2 bases, in that order; junction bases with no gene match: 7. Germline V CDR1 and CDR2: SGHTA, FQGNSA.

At least ten counts were recorded for this clonotype. The CDR3 here is CASSPIGQGSYTGELFF. DNA of the CDR3: TGTGCCAGCAGTCCGATCGGACAGGGATCTTACACCGGGGAGCTGTTTTTT. V gene TRBV6-2 or TRBV6-3 combines with J gene TRBJ2-2; 8 nucleotides match TRBD1. Germline-derived CDR1 and CDR2 are MNHEY and SVGEGT. Losses at the gene ends were 5 bases for V and 3 bases for J; bases not matched to a gene: 11. The CDR3 totals 17 residues.

The chain carries TRBV4-3 and TRBJ2-7; TRBD2 is a possible D gene (6 bases). Trimming removed 3 bases at V and 3 bases at J, with 15 bases between. Germline V gene lookup returns CDR1 LGHNA and CDR2 YSLEER. The CDR3 has 15 residues. The CDR3 is CASSQTGTGHYEQYF. In nucleotides, the CDR3 is TGCGCCAGCAGCCAGACCGGGACTGGCCACTACGAGCAGTACTTC.

CDR3 residues: CASGQGFSETQYF. The CDR3 nucleotides are TGTGCCAGTGGACAGGGGTTTTCAGAGACCCAGTACTTC. J is TRBJ2-5 and V is TRBV6-6, with TRBD1 matching over 9 bases. This CDR3 has 13 residues. Germline assignment: CDR1 MNHNY and CDR2 SVGAGI (reference sequence). The junction had 6 bases not matched to a gene; V was cut back by 9 bases and J by 4 bases.

V gene TRBV7-9 combines with J gene TRBJ2-7; TRBD1 agrees at 7 bases. In germline, CDR1 is SEHNR, CDR2 FQNEAQ (reference sequence). The ends lost 1 base at V and 5 bases at J; junction bases unmatched: 5. The CDR3 runs 14 residues. CDR3 residues: CASSLGPGGNEQYF. CDR3 bases: TGTGCCAGCAGCTTAGGCCCAGGGGGAAACGAGCAGTACTTC.

This chain links TRBV20-1 with TRBJ2-1; 8 nucleotides line up with TRBD2. The J segment lost 6 bases and the V segment lost 5 bases, leaving 12 bases of the junction unmatched. This CDR3 is built from 15 residues. The V gene's germline CDR1 is DFQATT and CDR2 SNEGSKA (reference sequence). The CDR3 is CSAPGSGRPGNEQFF. Here the CDR3 DNA reads TGCAGTGCTCCTGGGAGCGGGAGACCGGGCAATGAGCAGTTCTTC.

The chain uses TRBV28 and TRBJ2-4, with TRBD1 matching over 7 bases. V was clipped by 8 bases and J by 5 bases; unmatched bases: 3. There are 12 residues in the CDR3. Germline CDR1 MDHEN, CDR2 SYDVKM. The CDR3 nucleotides are TGTGCCAGCGGACAGGTCCAAAACATTCAGTACTTC. Translation: CASGQVQNIQYF.

In its sample, this clonotype was seen a few times. This rearrangement joins TRBV6-2 or TRBV6-3 to TRBJ1-1; the D gene is possibly TRBD1 (6 bases). Trimming removed 7 bases from V and 7 bases from J, with 16 bases in between. The CDR3 consists of 13 residues. Germline loops: CDR1 MNHEY, CDR2 SVGEGT. Written as DNA, the CDR3 is TGTGCCAGCAAATTTGGGGGGCTACTTGAAGCTTTCTTT. Amino acid sequence: CASKFGGLLEAFF.

The chain joins TRBV7-2 to TRBJ2-5, with D perhaps matching TRBD1 (7 bases). V was clipped by 5 bases and J by 0 bases, with 13 bases between them. CDR3 length: 15 residues. The germline V gene encodes CDR1 SGHTA and CDR2 FQGNSA. The CDR3 DNA follows: TGTGCCAGCAGCCGTCAGGGGGGACACCAAGAGACCCAGTACTTC. This translates into CASSRQGGHQETQYF.

The rearrangement joins TRBV7-6 to TRBJ2-3; possibly TRBD1 or TRBD2 for D (5 bases each). CDR1 SGHVS and CDR2 FNYEAQ come from the germline V gene. The CDR3 totals 14 residues. Trimming shortened V by 5 bases and J by 6 bases, and 15 bases separated the two germline ends. DNA for the CDR3: TGTGCCAGCAGCGGCCGGGGACCGGGGGATACGCAGTATTTT. Encoded protein: CASSGRGPGDTQYF. Filled out from reference TRBV7-6 and TRBJ2-3, the complete variable domain reads GAGVSQSPRYKVTKRGQDVALRCDPISGHVSLYWYRQALGQGPEFLTYFNYEAQQDKSGLPNDRFSAERPEGSISTLTIQRTEQRDSAMYRCASSGRGPGDTQYFGPGTRLTVL.

V is TRBV18 and J is TRBJ2-5; D is ambiguous. This CDR3 is 13 amino acids long. The V gene's germline CDR1 is KGHSH and CDR2 LQKENI. V lost 1 base and J lost 5, with 8 bases in between. The CDR3 spells CASSPQGLETQYF. In nucleotides, the CDR3 is TGTGCCAGCTCACCACAAGGGTTGGAGACCCAGTACTTC.